This T cell receptor (beta chain) emerged from a study of T cells after posttransplantation cyclophosphamide. Findings and caveats of the study: After PTCy, TRB diversity resembled that of CNI/methotrexate controls. Tissue-infiltrating T cells from skin or gut overlapped little with blood T cells. Donor-recipient repertoire similarity was low at 1-2 months, rising over year one.

Germline loops: CDR1 MNHEY, CDR2 SMNVEV (reference sequence). There are 15 residues in the CDR3. About this clone: Its antigen remains unidentified.

The related graft donor's blood sample was taken on the day of bone marrow donation. Using immunoSEQ multiplex PCR, the repertoire was profiled, and TCRdb retains in-frame clones only, with some absent. The specimen gives over 45,000 clones without singletons; the ten biggest hold 2% to 2.5%. The TCR originated in a middle-aged man in good health, CMV-negative, and a related stem cell transplant donor. The chain couples TRBV27 to TRBJ2-5, with D hard to call. The DNA end is a closer match to TRBJ2-7, so the J assignment may be wrong. The sample consisted of PBMCs. The CDR3 reads CASRLEALRSYEQYF. The CDR3 coding sequence is TGTGCCAGCCGTCTAGAGGCCTTAAGGTCCTACGAGCAGTACTTC.